These T cell receptor beta chains were read from a single sample in a study of shared clonotypes between healthy human individuals. Profiled with immunoSEQ multiplex PCR; TCRdb holds only in-frame clones, not every one. The sample lists over a million clones, around 82% occurring once. Sequencing input: memory CD4+ T cells from PBMCs. The source of these receptors is a man aged 18 to 35 in good health. Some clones in this sample may be carry-over from other donors' samples. The CDR3 runs from the conserved cysteine through the conserved F or W. D genes are given only for firm matches. The size entry is marked missing in some rows and otherwise reads once, few, many or a size class.

D	V	size	J	CDR3	DNA
NA	TRBV30	NA	TRBJ1-2	CAWSTATGGVGGYTF	TGTGCCTGGAGCACCGCGACGGGGGGCGTAGGGGGCTACACCTTC
NA	TRBV20-1	few	TRBJ1-1	CSAIQGIEAFF	TGCAGTGCGATACAGGGAATTGAAGCTTTCTTT
NA	TRBV6-5	once	TRBJ2-7	CASSYSRGGYEQYF	TGTGCCAGCAGTTACTCGAGAGGAGGTTACGAGCAGTACTTC
TRBD2	TRBV28	NA	TRBJ2-7	CASSYYNLAGGYYEQYF	TGTGCCAGCAGTTACTATAACCTAGCGGGAGGTTACTACGAGCAGTACTTC
TRBD1	TRBV10-3	NA	TRBJ1-5	CAIRPGTGDNQPQHF	TGTGCCATCAGGCCCGGGACAGGGGATAATCAGCCCCAGCATTTT
NA	TRBV6-5	NA	TRBJ2-3	CASRPSKSVPGTQYF	TGTGCCAGCCGTCCGTCGAAGAGCGTCCCAGGGACGCAGTATTTT
TRBD1	TRBV4-1	NA	TRBJ1-1	CASSQESRGIAEAFF	TGCGCCAGCAGCCAAGAGAGCAGGGGGATCGCTGAAGCTTTCTTT
NA	TRBV4-1	many	TRBJ1-2	CASSQDTAGRYGYTF	TGCGCCAGCAGCCAAGATACGGCAGGGCGGTATGGCTACACCTTC
NA	TRBV5-1	NA	TRBJ2-3	CASSLVPGDTQYF	TGCGCCAGCAGCTTGGTGCCGGGAGATACGCAGTATTTT
TRBD1	TRBV6-5	NA	TRBJ1-4	CASRPSTGGFLFGFF	TGTGCCAGCAGACCCTCGACAGGGGGATTTTTGTTCGGGTTTTTT
NA	TRBV28	NA	TRBJ2-2	CASSPGVKNTGELFF	TGTGCCAGCAGTCCGGGGGTTAAGAACACCGGGGAGCTGTTTTTT
NA	TRBV18	NA	TRBJ1-2	CASSEAQNYGYTF	TGTGCCAGCTCAGAAGCGCAAAACTATGGCTACACCTTC
NA	TRBV18	NA	TRBJ1-2	CASSPAAVYGYTF	TGTGCCAGCTCACCAGCGGCAGTCTATGGCTACACCTTC
NA	TRBV5-1	NA	TRBJ2-7	CASSLAPRDEQYF	TGCGCCAGCAGCTTGGCGCCCAGGGACGAGCAGTACTTC
NA	TRBV6-5	once	TRBJ1-5	CASGDFFYSNQPQHF	TGTGCCAGCGGGGACTTTTTCTATAGCAATCAGCCCCAGCATTTT
TRBD2	TRBV5-1	once	TRBJ2-1	CASSPIAGKAEQFF	TGCGCCAGCAGCCCAATAGCGGGAAAGGCTGAGCAGTTCTTC
NA	TRBV9	once	TRBJ2-3	CASSVDYSTDTQYF	TGTGCCAGCAGCGTGGACTATAGCACAGATACGCAGTATTTT
TRBD2	TRBV9	NA	TRBJ2-1	CAPPWASGNHEQFF	TGTGCCCCCCCGTGGGCTAGCGGGAACCATGAGCAGTTCTTC
NA	TRBV10-2	few	TRBJ2-3	CASSDFTDTQYF	TGCGCCAGCAGTGACTTCACAGATACGCAGTATTTT
TRBD1	TRBV18	few	TRBJ1-5	CASSPGTGPNQPQHF	TGTGCCAGCTCACCGGGGACAGGGCCAAATCAGCCCCAGCATTTT
TRBD1	TRBV6-5	NA	TRBJ2-7	CASSRGQVNEQYF	TGTGCCAGCAGCCGCGGACAGGTAAACGAGCAGTACTTC
NA	TRBV18	NA	TRBJ2-3	CASSPPSADTQYF	TGTGCCAGCTCACCACCGTCCGCAGATACGCAGTATTTT
NA	TRBV20-1	NA	TRBJ1-1	CSARDRREAFF	TGCAGTGCTAGAGACAGGAGGGAAGCTTTCTTT
TRBD2	TRBV5-4	few	TRBJ2-7	CASSLVASGAYEQYF	TGTGCCAGCAGCTTGGTGGCTAGCGGGGCCTACGAGCAGTACTTC
NA	TRBV21-1	NA	TRBJ2-2	CASSKDRAPHTGELFF	TGTGCCAGCAGCAAAGACCGAGCCCCCCACACCGGGGAGCTGTTTTTT
TRBD1	TRBV19	NA	TRBJ2-2	CASSSGTGRRGGELFF	TGTGCCAGTAGTAGTGGGACAGGGAGAAGAGGAGGGGAGCTGTTTTTT
NA	TRBV19	NA	TRBJ1-1	CASSTWTRGRQNTEAFF	TGTGCCAGTAGTACATGGACGAGGGGACGCCAGAACACTGAAGCTTTCTTT
TRBD1	TRBV5-1	NA	TRBJ2-6	CASSVGGTGPSGANVLTF	TGCGCCAGCAGCGTGGGCGGGACAGGCCCCTCTGGGGCCAACGTCCTGACTTTC
TRBD2	TRBV19	NA	TRBJ2-7	CASSPGGDYEQYF	TGTGCCAGTAGTCCGGGAGGGGACTACGAGCAGTACTTC
TRBD2	TRBV7-3	NA	TRBJ2-1	CASSRMLAGGGDEQFF	TGTGCCAGCAGCCGCATGCTAGCGGGAGGGGGCGATGAGCAGTTCTTC
NA	TRBV5-1	NA	TRBJ2-7	CASSPSGWGVEQYF	TGCGCCAGCAGCCCAAGCGGGTGGGGGGTCGAGCAGTACTTC
TRBD2	TRBV2	NA	TRBJ2-1	CASSPSRAGGGNEQFF	TGTGCCAGCAGTCCGAGCCGGGCGGGAGGGGGAAATGAGCAGTTCTTC
NA	TRBV5-1	few	TRBJ2-3	CASSSGTSNFPDTQYF	TGCGCCAGCAGTTCCGGGACTTCGAACTTTCCAGATACGCAGTATTTT
NA	TRBV6-5	NA	TRBJ2-5	CASSTPAQETQYF	TGTGCCAGCAGCACCCCGGCCCAAGAGACCCAGTACTTC
NA	TRBV7-2	NA	TRBJ2-7	CASSLLYEQYF	TGTGCCAGCAGCTTATTGTACGAGCAGTACTTC
NA	TRBV18	NA	TRBJ2-3	CASSQLTDPTDTQYF	TGTGCCAGCTCACAACTAACGGACCCCACAGATACGCAGTATTTT
NA	TRBV28	NA	TRBJ1-5	CASITHLNQPQHF	TGTGCCAGCATCACCCACCTCAATCAGCCCCAGCATTTT
TRBD1	TRBV5-1	few	TRBJ1-5	CASSSGTDSNQPQHF	TGCGCCAGCAGCAGCGGGACAGACAGCAATCAGCCCCAGCATTTT
NA	TRBV7-9	NA	TRBJ1-1	CASSGGSTEAFF	TGTGCCAGCAGCGGGGGGAGCACTGAAGCTTTCTTT
NA	TRBV6-1	NA	TRBJ1-3	CASSEGQVDFWTIYF	TGTGCCAGCAGTGAAGGGCAGGTAGACTTTTGGACCATATATTTT
NA	TRBV27	NA	TRBJ1-2	CASSSPAASVYGYTF	TGTGCCAGCAGTTCCCCCGCGGCCAGTGTCTATGGCTACACCTTC
NA	TRBV19	NA	TRBJ2-3	CASSILRAPTDTQYF	TGTGCCAGTAGTATCCTCCGTGCCCCCACAGATACGCAGTATTTT
NA	TRBV6-1	few	TRBJ1-5	CASSEVPNQPQHF	TGTGCCAGCAGTGAGGTCCCCAATCAGCCCCAGCATTTT
TRBD2	TRBV7-9	NA	TRBJ2-1	CASSLGTSGSQNEQFF	TGTGCCAGCAGCTTAGGGACTAGCGGGAGTCAGAATGAGCAGTTCTTC
NA	TRBV5-6	NA	TRBJ1-5	CASSLSDHRRGQPQHF	TGTGCCAGCAGCTTGAGCGACCATCGCAGAGGTCAGCCCCAGCATTTT
NA	TRBV6-5	NA	TRBJ2-5	CASSYSMSAGGETQYF	TGTGCCAGCAGTTACTCGATGTCCGCCGGCGGGGAGACCCAGTACTTC